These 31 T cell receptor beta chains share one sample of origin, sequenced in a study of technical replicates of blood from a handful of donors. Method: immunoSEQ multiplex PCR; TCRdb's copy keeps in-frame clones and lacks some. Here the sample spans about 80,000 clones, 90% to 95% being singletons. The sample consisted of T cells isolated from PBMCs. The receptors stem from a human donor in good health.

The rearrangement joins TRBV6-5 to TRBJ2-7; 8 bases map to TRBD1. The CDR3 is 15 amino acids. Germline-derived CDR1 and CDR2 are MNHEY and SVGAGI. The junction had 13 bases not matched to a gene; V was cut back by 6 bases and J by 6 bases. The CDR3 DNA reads TGTGCCAGCAGCCCCGACAGGGGTTTGGCGTTCGAGCAGTACTTC. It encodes CASSPDRGLAFEQYF.

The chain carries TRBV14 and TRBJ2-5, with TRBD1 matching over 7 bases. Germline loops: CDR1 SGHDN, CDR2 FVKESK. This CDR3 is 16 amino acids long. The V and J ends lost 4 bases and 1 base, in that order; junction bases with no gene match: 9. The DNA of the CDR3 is TGTGCCAGCAGCCCCCTGAGGACAGGAGCCCAAGAGACCCAGTACTTC. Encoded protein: CASSPLRTGAQETQYF.

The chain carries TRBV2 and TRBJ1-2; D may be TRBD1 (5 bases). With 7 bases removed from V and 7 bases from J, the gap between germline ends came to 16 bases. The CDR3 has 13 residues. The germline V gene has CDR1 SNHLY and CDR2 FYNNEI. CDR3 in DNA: TGTGCCAGCACCCGGGAGGGGTTTTCTGGCTACACCTTC. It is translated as CASTREGFSGYTF. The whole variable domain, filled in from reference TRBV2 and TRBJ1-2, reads EPEVTQTPSHQVTQMGQEVILRCVPISNHLYFYWYRQILGQKVEFLVSFYNNEISEKSEIFDDQFSVERPDGSNFTLKIRSTKLEDSAMYFCASTREGFSGYTFGSGTRLTVV.

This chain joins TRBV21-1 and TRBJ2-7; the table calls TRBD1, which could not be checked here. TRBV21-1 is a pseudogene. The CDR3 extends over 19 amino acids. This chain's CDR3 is CASSKSQRPGQGDRYEQYF. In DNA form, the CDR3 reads TGTGCCAGCAGCAAAAGTCAACGGCCGGGACAGGGGGACCGATACGAGCAGTACTTC.

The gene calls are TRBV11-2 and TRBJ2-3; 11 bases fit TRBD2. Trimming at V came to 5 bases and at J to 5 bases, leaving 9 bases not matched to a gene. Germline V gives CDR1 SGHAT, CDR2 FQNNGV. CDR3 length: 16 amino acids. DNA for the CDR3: TGTGCCAGCAGCCTCGTACTAGCGGGAGTTAAAGATACGCAGTATTTT. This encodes CASSLVLAGVKDTQYF.

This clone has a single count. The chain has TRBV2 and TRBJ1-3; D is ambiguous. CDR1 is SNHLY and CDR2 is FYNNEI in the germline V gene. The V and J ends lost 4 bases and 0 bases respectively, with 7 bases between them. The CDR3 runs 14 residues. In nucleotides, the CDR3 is TGTGCCAGCAGTGCCGTATACTCTGGAAACACCATATATTTT. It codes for CASSAVYSGNTIYF.

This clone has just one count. The CDR3 is CASSVGQGLRSKNYEQYF. The CDR3, as DNA: TGTGCCAGCAGCGTAGGTCAGGGGCTGAGATCGAAGAACTACGAGCAGTACTTC. The chain has TRBV9 and TRBJ2-7, with TRBD1 as a possible D gene (6 bases). Trimming stripped 0 bases from V and 3 bases from J, with 22 bases between. Germline CDR1 and CDR2: SGDLS and YYNGEE. The CDR3 is made up of 18 amino acids. Supplemented by reference TRBV9 and TRBJ2-7, the full variable domain reads DSGVTQTPKHLITATGQRVTLRCSPRSGDLSVYWYQQSLDQGLQFLIQYYNGEERAKGNILERFSAQQFPDLHSELNLSSLELGDSALYFCASSVGQGLRSKNYEQYFGPGTRLTVT.

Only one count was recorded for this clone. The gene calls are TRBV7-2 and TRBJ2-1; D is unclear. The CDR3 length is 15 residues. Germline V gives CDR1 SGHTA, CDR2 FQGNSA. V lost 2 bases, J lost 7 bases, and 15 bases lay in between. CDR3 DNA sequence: TGTGCCAGCAGCTTACTAGAACTGCCGAAAAATGAGCAGTTCTTC. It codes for CASSLLELPKNEQFF.

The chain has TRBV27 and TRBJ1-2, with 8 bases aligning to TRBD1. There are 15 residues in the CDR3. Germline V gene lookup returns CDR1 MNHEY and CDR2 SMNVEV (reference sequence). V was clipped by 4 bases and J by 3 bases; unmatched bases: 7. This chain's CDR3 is CASSSRQGRHYGYTF. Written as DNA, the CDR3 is TGTGCCAGCAGTTCCCGACAGGGGCGACACTATGGCTACACCTTC.

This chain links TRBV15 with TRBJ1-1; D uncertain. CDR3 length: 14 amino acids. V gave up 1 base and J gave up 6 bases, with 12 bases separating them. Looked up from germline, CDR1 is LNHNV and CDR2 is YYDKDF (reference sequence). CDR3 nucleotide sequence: TGTGCCACCAGCAGAGCATTAATGGCCGCTGAAGCTTTCTTT. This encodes CATSRALMAAEAFF. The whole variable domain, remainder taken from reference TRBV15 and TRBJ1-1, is DAMVIQNPRYQVTQFGKPVTLSCSQTLNHNVMYWYQQKSSQAPKLLFHYYDKDFNNEADTPDNFQSRRPNTSFCFLDIRSPGLGDTAMYLCATSRALMAAEAFFGQGTRLTVV.

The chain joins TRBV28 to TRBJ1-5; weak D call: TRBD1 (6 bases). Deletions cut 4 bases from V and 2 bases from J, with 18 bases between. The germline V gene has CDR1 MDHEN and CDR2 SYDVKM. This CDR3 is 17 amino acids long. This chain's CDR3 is CASSSYDQGPRNQPQHF. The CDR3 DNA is TGTGCCAGCAGTTCCTACGATCAGGGGCCTCGCAATCAGCCCCAGCATTTT.

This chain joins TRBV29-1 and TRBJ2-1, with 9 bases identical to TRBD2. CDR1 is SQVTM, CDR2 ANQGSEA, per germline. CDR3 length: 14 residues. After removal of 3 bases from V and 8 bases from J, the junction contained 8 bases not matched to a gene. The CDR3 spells CSVDHQREVDEQFF. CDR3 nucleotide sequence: TGCAGCGTTGATCACCAGCGGGAGGTCGATGAGCAGTTCTTC.

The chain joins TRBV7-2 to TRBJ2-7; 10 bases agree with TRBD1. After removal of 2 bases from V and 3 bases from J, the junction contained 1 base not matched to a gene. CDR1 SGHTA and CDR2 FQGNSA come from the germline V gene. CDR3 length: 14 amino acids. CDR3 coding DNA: TGTGCCAGCAGCTTAAGGACAGGGGGCTACGAGCAGTACTTC. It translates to CASSLRTGGYEQYF.

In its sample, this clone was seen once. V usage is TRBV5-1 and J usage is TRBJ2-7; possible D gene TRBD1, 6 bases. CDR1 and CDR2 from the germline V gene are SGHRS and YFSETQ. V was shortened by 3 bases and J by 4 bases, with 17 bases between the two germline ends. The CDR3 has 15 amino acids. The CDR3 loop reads CASSSMPGDHYEQYF. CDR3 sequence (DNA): TGCGCCAGCAGCTCCATGCCAGGGGATCATTACGAGCAGTACTTC.

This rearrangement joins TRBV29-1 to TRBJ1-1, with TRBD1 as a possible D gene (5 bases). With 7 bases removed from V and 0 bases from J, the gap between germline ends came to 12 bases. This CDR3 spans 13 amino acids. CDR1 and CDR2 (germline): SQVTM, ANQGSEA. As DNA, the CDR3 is TGCAGCGCTCAGGGAAGACTGAACACTGAAGCTTTCTTT. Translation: CSAQGRLNTEAFF.

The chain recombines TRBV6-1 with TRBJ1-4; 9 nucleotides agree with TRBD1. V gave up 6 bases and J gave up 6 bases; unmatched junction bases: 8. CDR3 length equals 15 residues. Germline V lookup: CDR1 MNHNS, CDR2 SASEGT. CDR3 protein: CASRGTGWRDEKLFF. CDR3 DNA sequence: TGTGCCAGCAGAGGGACAGGGTGGAGGGATGAAAAACTGTTTTTT.

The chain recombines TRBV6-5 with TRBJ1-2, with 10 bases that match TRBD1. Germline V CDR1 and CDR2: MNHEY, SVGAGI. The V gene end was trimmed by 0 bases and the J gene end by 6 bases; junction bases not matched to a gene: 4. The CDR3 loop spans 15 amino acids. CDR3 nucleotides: TGTGCCAGCAGTTACTCGAGGACAGGGGGGGATGGCTACACCTTC. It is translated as CASSYSRTGGDGYTF.

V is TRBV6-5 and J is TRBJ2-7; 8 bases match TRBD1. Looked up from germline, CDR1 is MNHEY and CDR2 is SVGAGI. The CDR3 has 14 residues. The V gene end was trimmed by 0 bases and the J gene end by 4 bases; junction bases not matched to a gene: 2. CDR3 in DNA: TGTGCCAGCAGTTACTCCGGGACAGGATACGAGCAGTACTTC. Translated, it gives CASSYSGTGYEQYF.

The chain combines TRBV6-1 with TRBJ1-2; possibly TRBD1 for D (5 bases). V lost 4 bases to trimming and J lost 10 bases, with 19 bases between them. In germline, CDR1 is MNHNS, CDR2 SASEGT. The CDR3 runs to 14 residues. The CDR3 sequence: CASSARTNAIVYTF. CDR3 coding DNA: TGTGCCAGCAGTGCTCGGACAAATGCAATTGTCTACACCTTC.

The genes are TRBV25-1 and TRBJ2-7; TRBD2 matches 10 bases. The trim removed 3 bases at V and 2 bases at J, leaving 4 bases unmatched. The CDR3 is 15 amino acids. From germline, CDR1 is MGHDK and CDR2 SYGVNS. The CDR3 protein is CASSDWTSGPYEQYF. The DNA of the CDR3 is TGTGCCAGCAGTGACTGGACTAGCGGACCCTACGAGCAGTACTTC.

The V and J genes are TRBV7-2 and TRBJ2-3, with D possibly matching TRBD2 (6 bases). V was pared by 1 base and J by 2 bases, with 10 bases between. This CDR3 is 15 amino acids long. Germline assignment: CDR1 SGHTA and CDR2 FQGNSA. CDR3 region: CASSLVAVFTDTQYF. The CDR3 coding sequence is TGTGCCAGCAGCTTAGTAGCGGTCTTCACAGATACGCAGTATTTT.

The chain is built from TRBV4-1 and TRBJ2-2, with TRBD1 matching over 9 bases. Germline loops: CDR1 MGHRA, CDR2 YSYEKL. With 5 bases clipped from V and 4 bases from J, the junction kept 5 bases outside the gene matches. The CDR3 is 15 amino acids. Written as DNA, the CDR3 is TGCGCCAGCAGCGGTAGACAGGGGGGCACCGGGGAGCTGTTTTTT. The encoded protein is CASSGRQGGTGELFF.

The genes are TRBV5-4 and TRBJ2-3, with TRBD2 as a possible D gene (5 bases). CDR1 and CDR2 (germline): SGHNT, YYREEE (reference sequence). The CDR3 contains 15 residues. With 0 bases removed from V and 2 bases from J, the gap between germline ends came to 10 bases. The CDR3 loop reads CASSLASGYTDTQYF. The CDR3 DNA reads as TGTGCCAGCAGCTTGGCAAGCGGATACACAGATACGCAGTATTTT.

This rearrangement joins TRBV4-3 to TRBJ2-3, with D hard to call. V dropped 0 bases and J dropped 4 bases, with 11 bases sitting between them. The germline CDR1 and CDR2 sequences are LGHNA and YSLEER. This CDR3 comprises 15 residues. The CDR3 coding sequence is TGCGCCAGCAGCCAAGACCAGAGGCGCCCAGATACGCAGTATTTT. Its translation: CASSQDQRRPDTQYF.

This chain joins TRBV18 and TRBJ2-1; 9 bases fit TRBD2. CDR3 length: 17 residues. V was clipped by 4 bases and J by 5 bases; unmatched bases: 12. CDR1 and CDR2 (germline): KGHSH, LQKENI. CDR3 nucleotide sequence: TGTGCCAGCTCACAACAGAAGACTAGCGGAAGAGACAATGAGCAGTTCTTC. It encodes CASSQQKTSGRDNEQFF.

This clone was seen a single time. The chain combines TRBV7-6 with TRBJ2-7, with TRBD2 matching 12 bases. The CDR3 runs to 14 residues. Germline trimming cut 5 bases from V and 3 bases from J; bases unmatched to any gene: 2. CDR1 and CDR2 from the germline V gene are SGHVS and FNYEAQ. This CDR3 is CASSLGLAGYEQYF. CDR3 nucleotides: TGTGCCAGCAGCCTGGGACTAGCGGGCTACGAGCAGTACTTC.

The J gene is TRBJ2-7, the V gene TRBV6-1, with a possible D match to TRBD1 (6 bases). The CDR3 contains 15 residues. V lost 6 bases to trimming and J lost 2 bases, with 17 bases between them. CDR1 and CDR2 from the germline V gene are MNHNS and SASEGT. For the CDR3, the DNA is TGTGCCAGCAGGGATTCGGACAGCTCCGCCTACGAGCAGTACTTC. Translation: CASRDSDSSAYEQYF.

CDR3 nucleotides: TGTGCCAGGGACACCTCAAGGACTAGCGGGAGAGGGAATGAGCAGTTCTTC. It yields the protein CARDTSRTSGRGNEQFF. The chain links TRBV30 to TRBJ2-1; 13 positions match TRBD2. The junction had 17 bases not matched to a gene; V was cut back by 8 bases and J by 7 bases. This CDR3 is 17 amino acids long. Germline V gene sequence: CDR1 GTSNPN, CDR2 SVGIG (reference sequence).

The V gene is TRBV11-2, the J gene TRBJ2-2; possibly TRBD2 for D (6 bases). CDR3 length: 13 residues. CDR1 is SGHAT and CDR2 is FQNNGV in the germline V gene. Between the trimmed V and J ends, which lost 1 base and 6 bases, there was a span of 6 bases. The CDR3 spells CASSLGRAGELFF. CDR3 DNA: TGTGCCAGCAGCTTAGGGAGGGCCGGGGAGCTGTTTTTT.

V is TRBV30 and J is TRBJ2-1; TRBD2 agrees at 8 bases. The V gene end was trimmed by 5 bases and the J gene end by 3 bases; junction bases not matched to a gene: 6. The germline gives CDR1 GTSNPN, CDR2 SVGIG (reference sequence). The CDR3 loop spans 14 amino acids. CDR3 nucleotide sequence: TGTGCCTGGGAAACTAGCGGCAACTACAATGAGCAGTTCTTC. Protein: CAWETSGNYNEQFF.

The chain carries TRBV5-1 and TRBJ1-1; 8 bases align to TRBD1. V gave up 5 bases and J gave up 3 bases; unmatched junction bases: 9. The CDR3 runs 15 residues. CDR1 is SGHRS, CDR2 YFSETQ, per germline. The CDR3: CASRLDRGSYTEAFF. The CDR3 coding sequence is TGCGCCAGCAGATTAGACAGGGGTTCCTACACTGAAGCTTTCTTT.